The sequence of this T cell receptor beta chain was determined in a study of blood T cell repertoires in COVID-19 (TCRdb year 2020). The study in broad terms: Collaborator samples came from the United States, Italy and Spain and covered acute and convalescent phases of COVID-19. The material from the prospective study consisted of cDNA or gDNA derived from T cells, B-cell-depleted T cells, or PBMCs. The dataset comprised deeply sampled blood TCRbeta repertoires from subjects exposed to, actively infected with, or recovered from COVID-19. The repertoires were released in a freely available public database intended as a resource for research on the immune response to SARS-CoV-2. The samples were drawn from two sources: the first 160 participants of the ongoing ImmuneRACE study, and 1,254 subjects contributed by 6 global collaborators. Nearly every sample came with metadata listing a de-identified subject ID, COVID-19 status, age in years and sex. Where HLA class I and class II types were available, the types were taken from metadata supplied by the sample provider, not from assay-based typing.

As concerns this clone: Its antigen is not yet known. Base qualities were left out, and no much larger clone turns up one base away.

The immunoSEQ Assay, a bias-controlled multiplex PCR, was used to amplify TCRbeta CDR3 regions from genomic DNA. As for how the authors treated the data: The number of nucleated cells in each sample was estimated from the amplification of reference gene primers within the assay. To quantify the absolute abundance of each unique TCRbeta CDR3 rearrangement, sequence reads were collapsed and filtered. For each sample, productive Simpson clonality was calculated by taking the square root of Simpson's diversity index across productive rearrangements. Held by TCRdb, this immuneACCESS table contains in-frame sequences only and omits some clones. Under half of the omission traces to an unresolved V gene where checked; the cause of the rest is unknown. V and J calls plus clone size are reproduced from that table; the DNA served to infer D and trimming. This sample has some 220,000 clones in its table, and approximately 85% of those were observed once. Roughly 5.1% of the sample is in the top ten clones.

In Seattle, one collaborating source enrolled patients while the infection was active and tracked those patients longitudinally over the course of disease. Collaborating institutions collected whole blood in K2EDTA tubes following their own protocols. For TCRbeta analysis, collaborator samples were shipped as frozen whole blood, as isolated PBMCs, or as DNA extracted from either sample type. General findings and caveats noted by the study authors: The amount of clinical and demographic metadata varied by source and participant and was provided uncurated.

This clonotype originated in a woman aged 70-85 years with COVID-19, enrolled during active disease. The sequenced sample was peripheral blood.

CDR3 reads: CASQRPPTGELFF. The nucleotide sequence is TGTGCCAGCCAGCGGCCTCCAACAGGGGAGCTGTTTTTT. The sequence is built from TRBV3-1 (or the pseudogene TRBV3-2) and TRBJ2-2, with TRBD2 tentatively as D gene (5 bases match). CDR1 LGHDT and CDR2 YNNKEL were looked up in the germline V gene (reference sequence). The CDR3 starts with the cysteine, ends with the phenylalanine, and has 13 residues. The sequence is cut down to CDR3 DNA, 39 bases in frame from base 1. V and J lose 8 bases and 8 bases, and a span of 15 bases separates them.